Following are 23 T cell receptor beta chains from one sample sequenced in a study of blood T cell repertoires in COVID-19. The data were produced by immunoSEQ multiplex PCR, yet TCRdb's version contains in-frame clones alone and is incomplete. This repertoire shows some 30,000 clones, almost 85% found once; its top ten account for about 9.3%. The sequenced sample was peripheral blood. These receptors all come from a man at least 80 years old with active COVID-19.

The chain carries TRBV6-1 and TRBJ2-2; 7 bases fit TRBD2. V lost 0 bases to trimming and J lost 9 bases; unmatched junction nucleotides: 7. This CDR3 has 15 residues. Germline lookup yields CDR1 MNHNS and CDR2 SASEGT. The CDR3 spells CASSEAGDYLRELFF. As DNA, the CDR3 is TGTGCCAGCAGTGAAGCTGGGGACTACCTGAGGGAGCTGTTTTTT.

In this sample, this clone turned up once. The chain combines TRBV12-3 or TRBV12-4 with TRBJ2-7; a possible D gene is TRBD1 (6 bases). This CDR3 has 13 amino acids. Trimming took 6 bases from V and 2 from J, leaving 11 bases between them. CDR3 sequence: CASRRTETYEQYF. The CDR3 nucleotides read TGTGCCAGCAGAAGGACAGAGACCTACGAGCAGTACTTC.

This chain links TRBV5-5 with TRBJ2-4; D unclear. This CDR3 spans 14 amino acids. Per the germline V gene, CDR1 is SGHKS and CDR2 is YYEKEE (reference sequence). Trimming cost V 4 bases and J 2 bases, with 10 bases left between them. The CDR3 DNA reads as TGTGCCAGCAGCCCTTTGGCCTCCAAAAACATTCAGTACTTC. The encoded protein is CASSPLASKNIQYF.

This clone was counted once. The chain is built from TRBV9 and TRBJ2-5; D call uncertain. The CDR3 consists of 15 residues. V lost 4 bases to trimming and J lost 2 bases, with 15 bases between them. CDR1 is SGDLS, CDR2 YYNGEE, per germline. CDR3 amino acids: CASSTWSQPQETQYF. The CDR3 nucleotides read TGTGCCAGCAGCACGTGGAGCCAACCTCAAGAGACCCAGTACTTC.

The CDR3 loop reads CASSQAGAGGSDTQYF. DNA for the CDR3: TGTGCCAGCAGCCAAGCTGGGGCAGGGGGCTCAGATACGCAGTATTTT. The V gene is TRBV3-1 (or the pseudogene TRBV3-2), the J gene TRBJ2-3; 8 bases are a match to TRBD1. The V gene's germline CDR1 is LGHDT and CDR2 YNNKEL (reference sequence). Trimming cost V 1 base and J 4 bases; bases outside gene matches: 7. The CDR3 length is 16 residues.

The chain uses TRBV11-2 and TRBJ2-1, with 10 bases fitting TRBD2. Germline V gives CDR1 SGHAT, CDR2 FQNNGV. Trimming at V came to 5 bases and at J to 1 base, leaving 8 bases not matched to a gene. This CDR3 is built from 17 residues. The CDR3 nucleotides read TGTGCCAGCAGCCTCAGACCAGCGGGGGGGTCCTACAATGAGCAGTTCTTC. Translation: CASSLRPAGGSYNEQFF.

The V call is TRBV12-3 or TRBV12-4, the J call TRBJ1-6; tentative D call: TRBD1 (5 bases). V gave up 5 bases and J gave up 14 bases, with 10 bases separating them. The CDR3 runs 11 residues. The CDR3 loop reads CASSPLGALHF. In DNA form, the CDR3 reads TGTGCCAGCAGTCCCCTAGGGGCCCTCCACTTT.

The J gene is TRBJ1-1, the V gene TRBV30; 9 positions agree with TRBD1. Trimming removed 8 bases from V and 1 base from J; junction bases left unmatched: 11. There are 15 residues in the CDR3. CDR1 and CDR2 from the germline V gene are GTSNPN and SVGIG (reference sequence). This chain's CDR3 is CAGQTRQGGNTEAFF. The CDR3 DNA reads as TGTGCCGGCCAGACCCGACAGGGGGGGAACACTGAAGCTTTCTTT.

This CDR3 reads CASSPNTGTGIADTQYF. The DNA of the CDR3 is TGCGCCAGCAGCCCAAATACCGGGACAGGGATCGCAGATACGCAGTATTTT. The V gene is TRBV5-1, the J gene TRBJ2-3; 9 positions match TRBD1. The CDR3 is 17 residues long. Unmatched junction bases numbered 13, after V lost 4 bases and J lost 4 bases. The germline gives CDR1 SGHRS, CDR2 YFSETQ.

The chain combines TRBV5-5 with TRBJ2-3; D gene unclear. From germline, CDR1 is SGHKS and CDR2 YYEKEE (reference sequence). CDR3 length equals 13 residues. Trimming left V 4 bases short and J 6 bases short, with 12 bases between. CDR3 in DNA: TGTGCCAGCAGCCCTTCTCGGTCGGATACGCAGTATTTT. Encoded protein: CASSPSRSDTQYF. The complete variable domain, with remaining parts taken from reference TRBV5-5 and TRBJ2-3, reads DAGVTQSPTHLIKTRGQQVTLRCSPISGHKSVSWYQQVLGQGPQFIFQYYEKEERGRGNFPDRFSARQFPNYSSELNVNALLLGDSALYLCASSPSRSDTQYFGPGTRLTVL.

V and J are TRBV5-1 and TRBJ2-3; 7 bases map to TRBD2. There are 16 residues in the CDR3. The ends lost 3 bases at V and 5 bases at J; junction bases unmatched: 12. The germline V gene has CDR1 SGHRS and CDR2 YFSETQ. This chain's CDR3 is CASSWGAGEVRDTQYF. The CDR3, as DNA: TGCGCCAGCAGCTGGGGTGCGGGGGAGGTGAGAGATACGCAGTATTTT.

The chain has TRBV29-1 and TRBJ1-5; a possible D gene is TRBD1 (5 bases). V lost 4 bases, J lost 2 bases, and 9 bases lay in between. Germline V gives CDR1 SQVTM, CDR2 ANQGSEA. The CDR3 is made up of 13 amino acids. The CDR3 here is CSVGQGGNQPQHF. Written as DNA, the CDR3 is TGCAGCGTTGGCCAGGGTGGCAATCAGCCCCAGCATTTT.

The chain couples TRBV5-6 to TRBJ1-6, with a tentative D call TRBD1 (6 bases). The CDR3 has 16 residues. Germline CDR1 reads SGHDT; CDR2 reads YYEEEE. V lost 1 base to trimming and J lost 10 bases, with 18 bases between them. The CDR3 nucleotides read TGTGCCAGCAGCTTGTTTGATCAGGGGCTCGGGTCACCCCTCCACTTT. Its translation is CASSLFDQGLGSPLHF.

The V call is TRBV2, the J call TRBJ2-1; 8 bases match TRBD1. CDR1 SNHLY and CDR2 FYNNEI come from the germline V gene. Losses at the gene ends were 7 bases for V and 8 bases for J; bases not matched to a gene: 10. CDR3 size: 14 residues. DNA for the CDR3: TGTGCCAGCAATGGACAGGGACGTCGGGATGAGCAGTTCTTC. This sequence encodes CASNGQGRRDEQFF. The variable domain in full, with the rest retrieved from reference TRBV2 and TRBJ2-1, is EPEVTQTPSHQVTQMGQEVILRCVPISNHLYFYWYRQILGQKVEFLVSFYNNEISEKSEIFDDQFSVERPDGSNFTLKIRSTKLEDSAMYFCASNGQGRRDEQFFGPGTRLTVL.

This sequence joins TRBV3-1 (or the pseudogene TRBV3-2) and TRBJ1-4, with a possible D match to TRBD1 (6 bases). Per the germline V gene, CDR1 is LGHDT and CDR2 is YNNKEL (reference sequence). V lost 5 bases, J lost 2 bases, and 12 bases lay in between. The CDR3 covers 15 residues. This CDR3 reads CASSVGGLTNEKLFF. In DNA, the CDR3 is TGTGCCAGCAGCGTCGGGGGGCTCACTAATGAAAAACTGTTTTTT.

This chain connects TRBV20-1 to TRBJ2-1; possible D gene TRBD1, 5 bases. The CDR3 spans 10 residues. Germline lookup yields CDR1 DFQATT and CDR2 SNEGSKA (reference sequence). V shed 7 bases and J shed 5 bases, with 6 bases lying between them. The CDR3 protein is CSGGNNEQFF. DNA of the CDR3: TGCAGTGGGGGCAACAATGAGCAGTTCTTC.

Only one count was recorded for this clone. This chain links TRBV3-1 (or the pseudogene TRBV3-2) with TRBJ1-5; D is perhaps TRBD1 (6 bases). Trimming pared 5 bases from V and 1 base from J, leaving 12 bases between. The CDR3 loop spans 15 amino acids. CDR1 is LGHDT, CDR2 YNNKEL, per germline (reference sequence). CDR3 bases: TGTGCCAGCAGCTCAGGGGTGGCAAGCAATCAGCCCCAGCATTTT. This codes for CASSSGVASNQPQHF.

The rearrangement uses TRBV11-2 and TRBJ1-2; TRBD1 is a possible D gene (5 bases). With 5 bases removed from V and 2 bases from J, the gap between germline ends came to 15 bases. The germline V gene encodes CDR1 SGHAT and CDR2 FQNNGV. The CDR3 is 15 residues long. In nucleotides, the CDR3 is TGTGCCAGCAGCACCCCGTGGGGGGACAACTATGGCTACACCTTC. Its protein is CASSTPWGDNYGYTF.

The rearrangement joins TRBV15 to TRBJ2-6; TRBD1 matches 8 bases. The CDR3 totals 16 residues. Germline-derived CDR1 and CDR2 are LNHNV and YYDKDF (reference sequence). V gave up 0 bases and J gave up 5 bases; unmatched junction bases: 3. CDR3 in amino acids: CATSRDQGARANVLTF. CDR3 sequence (DNA): TGTGCCACCAGCAGAGATCAGGGGGCTAGGGCCAACGTCCTGACTTTC.

CDR3 sequence reads: CASRALPGQASSFSYEQYF. Here the CDR3 DNA reads TGTGCCAGCAGAGCCCTACCGGGACAGGCGTCGTCCTTCTCCTACGAGCAGTACTTC. The chain couples TRBV5-8 to TRBJ2-7; 8 nucleotides agree with TRBD1. Germline V gene sequence: CDR1 SGHTS, CDR2 YDEGEE. The CDR3 contains 19 residues. V trimming: 5 bases; J trimming: 0 bases; junction bases outside the gene matches: 19.

This chain uses TRBV12-3 or TRBV12-4 with TRBJ2-4, with D maybe TRBD1 (5 bases). The CDR3 consists of 13 residues. Between the trimmed V and J ends, which lost 6 bases and 0 bases, there was a span of 6 bases. Written as DNA, the CDR3 is TGTGCCAGCAGAGGGGAAGCCAAAAACATTCAGTACTTC. Translation: CASRGEAKNIQYF.

This clone was found once. The chain recombines TRBV19 with TRBJ1-2, with 7 positions matching TRBD1. V was clipped by 6 bases and J by 4 bases; unmatched bases: 8. Germline V lookup: CDR1 LNHDA, CDR2 SQIVND (reference sequence). The CDR3 covers 14 residues. The CDR3 loop is CASSPRDSAYGYTF. The CDR3 DNA reads TGTGCCAGTAGCCCCCGGGACAGCGCCTATGGCTACACCTTC.

This chain's CDR3 is CASSDRGGVTDTQYF. CDR3 nucleotides: TGTGCCAGTAGTGACAGGGGCGGCGTGACAGATACGCAGTATTTT. The chain employs TRBV19 and TRBJ2-3, with TRBD1 matching 8 bases. The CDR3 sequence is 15 residues long. Germline assignment: CDR1 LNHDA and CDR2 SQIVND (reference sequence). With V trimmed by 5 bases and J by 3 bases, 7 bases remained unmatched.